This T cell receptor (beta chain) was identified during a study of CD8 T cells in ankylosing spondylitis. TCRdb processed the 5' RACE reads anew with MiXCR; each CDR3 protein has one entry. The sample consists of approximately 200,000 distinct CDR3 sequences, 9.5% to 15% of them appearing once. This receptor was taken from a male donor with ankylosing spondylitis or in good health (not recorded which). The sample consisted of blood, either unsorted or a sorted T cell fraction (not recorded which).

DNA of the CDR3: TGTGCCAGCAGCTTAGACGAGAAATACACCGGGGAGCTGTTTTTT. Residues: CASSLDEKYTGELFF. This chain links TRBV11-3 with TRBJ2-2; D uncertain. Germline-derived CDR1 and CDR2 are SGHNT and YENEEA. CDR3 length equals 15 residues. The V end lost 0 bases, the J end lost 3 bases, and 8 bases lay between the germline ends.